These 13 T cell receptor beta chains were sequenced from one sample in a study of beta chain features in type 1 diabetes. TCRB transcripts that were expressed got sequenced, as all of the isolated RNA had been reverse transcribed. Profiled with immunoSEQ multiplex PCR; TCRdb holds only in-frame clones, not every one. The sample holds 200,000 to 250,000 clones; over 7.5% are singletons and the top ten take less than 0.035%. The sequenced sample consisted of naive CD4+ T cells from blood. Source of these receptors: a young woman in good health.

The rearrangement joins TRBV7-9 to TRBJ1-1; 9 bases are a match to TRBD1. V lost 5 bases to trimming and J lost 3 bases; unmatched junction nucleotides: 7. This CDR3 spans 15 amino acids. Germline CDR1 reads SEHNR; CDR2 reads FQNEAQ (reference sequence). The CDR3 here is CASSLRRQGDTEAFF. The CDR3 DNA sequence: TGTGCCAGCAGCCTCCGCAGACAGGGGGACACTGAAGCTTTCTTT.

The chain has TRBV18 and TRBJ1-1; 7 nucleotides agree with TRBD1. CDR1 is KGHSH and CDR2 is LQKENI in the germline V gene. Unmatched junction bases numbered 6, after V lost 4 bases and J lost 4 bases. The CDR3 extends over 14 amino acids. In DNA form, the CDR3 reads TGTGCCAGCTCACGGGACAGCTTGGGCACTGAAGCTTTCTTT. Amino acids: CASSRDSLGTEAFF.

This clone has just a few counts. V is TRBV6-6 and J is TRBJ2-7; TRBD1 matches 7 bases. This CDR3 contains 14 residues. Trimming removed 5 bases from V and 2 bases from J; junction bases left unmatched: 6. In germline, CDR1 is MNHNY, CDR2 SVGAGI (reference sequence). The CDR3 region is CASSVQGIPYEQYF. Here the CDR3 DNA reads TGTGCCAGCAGTGTACAGGGGATCCCCTACGAGCAGTACTTC.

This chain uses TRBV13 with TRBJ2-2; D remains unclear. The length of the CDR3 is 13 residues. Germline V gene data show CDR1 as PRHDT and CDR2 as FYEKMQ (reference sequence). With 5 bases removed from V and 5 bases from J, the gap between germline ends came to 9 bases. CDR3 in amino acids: CASSQTGTGELFF. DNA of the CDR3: TGTGCCAGCAGCCAAACGGGTACCGGGGAGCTGTTTTTT.

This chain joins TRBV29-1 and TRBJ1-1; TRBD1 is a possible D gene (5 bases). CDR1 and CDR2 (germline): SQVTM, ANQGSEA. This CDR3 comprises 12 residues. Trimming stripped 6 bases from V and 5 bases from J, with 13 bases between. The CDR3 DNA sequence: TGCAGCGTCCCCTCGGGGGGGACTGAAGCTTTCTTT. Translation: CSVPSGGTEAFF.

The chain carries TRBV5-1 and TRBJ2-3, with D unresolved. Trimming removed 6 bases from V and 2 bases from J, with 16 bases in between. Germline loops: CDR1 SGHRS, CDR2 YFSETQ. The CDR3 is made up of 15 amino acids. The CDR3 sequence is CASTEARTHTDTQYF. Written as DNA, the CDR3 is TGCGCCAGCACAGAAGCGAGAACGCACACAGATACGCAGTATTTT.

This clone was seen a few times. The DNA for the CDR3 is TGTGCCAGCAGCGCCGGGAAGCCTCTCCTTCAAGAGACCCAGTACTTC. Residues: CASSAGKPLLQETQYF. The chain carries TRBV2 and TRBJ2-5, with a weak D call TRBD2 (5 bases). Trimming took off 6 bases at V and 2 bases at J, with 19 bases between the two ends. This CDR3 contains 16 residues. In germline, CDR1 is SNHLY, CDR2 FYNNEI. The entire variable domain, with the rest obtained from reference TRBV2 and TRBJ2-5, is as follows: EPEVTQTPSHQVTQMGQEVILRCVPISNHLYFYWYRQILGQKVEFLVSFYNNEISEKSEIFDDQFSVERPDGSNFTLKIRSTKLEDSAMYFCASSAGKPLLQETQYFGPGTRLLVL.

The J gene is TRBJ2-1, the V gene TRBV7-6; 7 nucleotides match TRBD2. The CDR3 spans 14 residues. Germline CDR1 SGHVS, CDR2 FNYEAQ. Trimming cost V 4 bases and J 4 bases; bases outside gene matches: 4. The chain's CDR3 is CASSYGTNYNEQFF. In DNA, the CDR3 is TGTGCCAGCAGCTACGGGACTAATTACAATGAGCAGTTCTTC.

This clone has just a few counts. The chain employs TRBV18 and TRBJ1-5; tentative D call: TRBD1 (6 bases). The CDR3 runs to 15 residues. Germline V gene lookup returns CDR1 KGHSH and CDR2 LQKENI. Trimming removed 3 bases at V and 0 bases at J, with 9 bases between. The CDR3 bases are TGTGCCAGCTCACCGGACAGACTTAGCAATCAGCCCCAGCATTTT. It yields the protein CASSPDRLSNQPQHF.

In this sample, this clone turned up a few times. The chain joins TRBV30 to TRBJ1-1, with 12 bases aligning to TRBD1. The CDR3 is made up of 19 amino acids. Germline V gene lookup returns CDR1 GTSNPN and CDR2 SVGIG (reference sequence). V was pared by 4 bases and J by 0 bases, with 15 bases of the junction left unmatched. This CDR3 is CAWIPTRDRGRGMNTEAFF. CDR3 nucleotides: TGTGCCTGGATTCCGACCCGGGACAGGGGGCGCGGGATGAACACTGAAGCTTTCTTT.

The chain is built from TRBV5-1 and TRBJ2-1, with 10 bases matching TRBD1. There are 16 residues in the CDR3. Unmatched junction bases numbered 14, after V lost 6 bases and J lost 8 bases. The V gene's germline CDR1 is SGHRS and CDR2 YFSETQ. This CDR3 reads CASTRDRGFFGDEQFF. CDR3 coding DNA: TGCGCCAGCACCCGGGACAGGGGCTTCTTTGGGGATGAGCAGTTCTTC. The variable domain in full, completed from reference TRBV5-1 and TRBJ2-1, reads KAGVTQTPRYLIKTRGQQVTLSCSPISGHRSVSWYQQTPGQGLQFLFEYFSETQRNKGNFPGRFSGRQFSNSRSEMNVSTLELGDSALYLCASTRDRGFFGDEQFFGPGTRLTVL.

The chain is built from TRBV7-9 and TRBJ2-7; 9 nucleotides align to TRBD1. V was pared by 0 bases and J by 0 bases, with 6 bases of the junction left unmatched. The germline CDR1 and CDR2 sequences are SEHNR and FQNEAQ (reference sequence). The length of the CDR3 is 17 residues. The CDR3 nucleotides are TGTGCCAGCAGCTTAGCTGAGGGGACAGGGTACTCCTACGAGCAGTACTTC. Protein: CASSLAEGTGYSYEQYF.

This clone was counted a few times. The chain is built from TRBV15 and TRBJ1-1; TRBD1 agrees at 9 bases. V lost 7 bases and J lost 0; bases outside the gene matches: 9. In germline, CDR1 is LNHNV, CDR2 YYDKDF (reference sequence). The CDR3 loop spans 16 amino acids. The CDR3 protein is CATKAGQGLMNTEAFF. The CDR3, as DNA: TGTGCCACCAAGGCCGGACAGGGGCTGATGAACACTGAAGCTTTCTTT.